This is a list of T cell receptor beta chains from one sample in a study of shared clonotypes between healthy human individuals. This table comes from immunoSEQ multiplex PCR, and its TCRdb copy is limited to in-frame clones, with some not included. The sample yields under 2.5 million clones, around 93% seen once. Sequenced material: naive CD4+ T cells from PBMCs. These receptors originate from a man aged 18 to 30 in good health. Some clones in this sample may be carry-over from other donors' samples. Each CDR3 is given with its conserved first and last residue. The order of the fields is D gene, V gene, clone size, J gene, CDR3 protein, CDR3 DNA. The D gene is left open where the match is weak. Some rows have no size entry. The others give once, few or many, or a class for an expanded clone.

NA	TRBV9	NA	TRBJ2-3	CASSVRVELDTQYF	TGTGCCAGCAGCGTACGGGTAGAGTTGGATACGCAGTATTTT
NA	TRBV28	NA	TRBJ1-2	CASRVREGNYGYTF	TGTGCCAGCAGAGTTAGGGAGGGGAACTATGGCTACACCTTC
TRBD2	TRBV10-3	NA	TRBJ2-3	CAISRRAGEGTDTQYF	TGTGCCATCAGTAGGAGGGCGGGAGAGGGCACAGATACGCAGTATTTT
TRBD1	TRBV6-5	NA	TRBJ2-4	CASTLNRGNKNIQYF	TGTGCCAGCACCCTGAACAGGGGAAACAAAAACATTCAGTACTTC
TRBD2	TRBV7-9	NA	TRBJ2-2	CASRRSGSPAGELFF	TGTGCCAGCAGGCGAAGCGGGAGTCCGGCCGGGGAGCTGTTTTTT
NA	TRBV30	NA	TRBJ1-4	CAFTLTRDEKLFF	TGTGCCTTCACTCTTACCCGGGATGAAAAACTGTTTTTT
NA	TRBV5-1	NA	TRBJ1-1	CASSLDRPSVGTEAFF	TGCGCCAGCAGCTTGGACAGGCCCTCGGTGGGCACTGAAGCTTTCTTT
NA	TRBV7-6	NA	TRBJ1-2	CASSLMGGLYGYTF	TGTGCCAGCAGCTTAATGGGGGGCCTCTATGGCTACACCTTC
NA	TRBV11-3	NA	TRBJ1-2	CASSLDPILGRNYGYTF	TGTGCCAGCAGCTTAGATCCGATTTTGGGCAGGAACTATGGCTACACCTTC
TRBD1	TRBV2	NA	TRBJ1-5	CASSSQGAGNQPQHF	TGTGCCAGCAGTAGCCAGGGGGCAGGAAATCAGCCCCAGCATTTT
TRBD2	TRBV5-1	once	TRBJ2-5	CASSLAPGSSGRGETQYF	TGCGCCAGCAGCTTGGCCCCGGGGTCTAGCGGGAGGGGAGAGACCCAGTACTTC
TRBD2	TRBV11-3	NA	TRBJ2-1	CASSLDGLAGDNEQFF	TGTGCCAGCAGCTTAGACGGGCTAGCGGGGGACAATGAGCAGTTCTTC
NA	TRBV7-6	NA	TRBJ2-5	CASSLAGTARETQYF	TGTGCCAGCAGCTTAGCAGGAACCGCCAGAGAGACCCAGTACTTC
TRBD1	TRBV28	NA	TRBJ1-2	CASSFAGGPYGYTF	TGTGCCAGCAGTTTTGCAGGGGGGCCATATGGCTACACCTTC
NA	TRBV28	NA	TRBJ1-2	CASSLTENYGYTF	TGTGCCAGCAGTTTAACAGAGAACTATGGCTACACCTTC
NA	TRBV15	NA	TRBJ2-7	CATSRDRTREQYF	TGTGCCACCAGCAGAGATAGGACACGCGAGCAGTACTTC
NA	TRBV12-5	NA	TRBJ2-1	CASGPPLGEAFSYNEQFF	TGTGCTAGTGGTCCTCCCCTAGGGGAGGCCTTCTCCTACAATGAGCAGTTCTTC
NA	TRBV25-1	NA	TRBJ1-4	CASSDGRAGEKLFF	TGTGCCAGCAGTGACGGCAGGGCGGGCGAAAAACTGTTTTTT